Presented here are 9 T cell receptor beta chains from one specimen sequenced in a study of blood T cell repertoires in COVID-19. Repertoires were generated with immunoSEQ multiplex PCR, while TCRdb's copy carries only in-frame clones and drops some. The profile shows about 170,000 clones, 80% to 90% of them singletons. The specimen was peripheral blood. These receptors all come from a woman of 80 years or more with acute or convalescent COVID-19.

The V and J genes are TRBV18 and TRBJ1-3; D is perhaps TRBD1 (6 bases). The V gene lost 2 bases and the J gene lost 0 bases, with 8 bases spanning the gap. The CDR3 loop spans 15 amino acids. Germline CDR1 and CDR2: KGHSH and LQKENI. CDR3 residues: CASSPGQISGNTIYF. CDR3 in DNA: TGTGCCAGCTCACCAGGACAGATCTCTGGAAACACCATATATTTT.

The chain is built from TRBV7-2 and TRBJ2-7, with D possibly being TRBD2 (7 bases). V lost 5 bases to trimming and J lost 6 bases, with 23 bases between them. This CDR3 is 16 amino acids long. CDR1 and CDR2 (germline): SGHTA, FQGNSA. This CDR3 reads CASSPLGGAPFSEQYF. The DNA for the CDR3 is TGTGCCAGCAGCCCCTTGGGGGGGGCGCCGTTTAGCGAGCAGTACTTC.

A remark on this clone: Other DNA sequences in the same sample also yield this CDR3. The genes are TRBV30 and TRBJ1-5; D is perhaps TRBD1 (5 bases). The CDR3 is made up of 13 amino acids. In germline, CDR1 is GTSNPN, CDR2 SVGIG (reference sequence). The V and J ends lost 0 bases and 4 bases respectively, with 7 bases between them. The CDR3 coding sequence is TGTGCCTGGAGTGTGGGGGGTAATCAGCCCCAGCATTTT. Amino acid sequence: CAWSVGGNQPQHF.

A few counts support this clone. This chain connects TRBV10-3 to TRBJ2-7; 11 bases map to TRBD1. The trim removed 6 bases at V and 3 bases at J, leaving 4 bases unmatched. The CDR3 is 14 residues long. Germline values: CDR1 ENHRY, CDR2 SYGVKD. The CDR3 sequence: CAISGTGGNYEQYF. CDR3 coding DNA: TGTGCCATCAGCGGGACAGGGGGGAACTACGAGCAGTACTTC.

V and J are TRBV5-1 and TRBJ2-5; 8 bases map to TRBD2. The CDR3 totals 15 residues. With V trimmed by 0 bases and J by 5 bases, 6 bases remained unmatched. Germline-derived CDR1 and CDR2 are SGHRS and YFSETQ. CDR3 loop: CASSLGRGGQETQYF. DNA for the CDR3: TGCGCCAGCAGCTTGGGCCGGGGGGGCCAGGAGACCCAGTACTTC.

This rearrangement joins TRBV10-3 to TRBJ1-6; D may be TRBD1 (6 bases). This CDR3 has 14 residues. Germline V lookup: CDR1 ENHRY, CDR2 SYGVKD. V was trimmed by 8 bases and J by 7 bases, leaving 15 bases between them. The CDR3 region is CAISWDNQNSPLHF. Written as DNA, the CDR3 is TGTGCCATCTCCTGGGACAACCAGAATTCACCCCTCCACTTT.

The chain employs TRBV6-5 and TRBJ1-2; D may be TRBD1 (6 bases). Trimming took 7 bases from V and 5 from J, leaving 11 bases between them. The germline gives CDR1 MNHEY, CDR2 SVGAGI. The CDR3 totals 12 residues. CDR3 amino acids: CASTQGSYGYTF. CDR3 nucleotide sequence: TGTGCCAGCACCCAGGGGAGTTATGGCTACACCTTC.

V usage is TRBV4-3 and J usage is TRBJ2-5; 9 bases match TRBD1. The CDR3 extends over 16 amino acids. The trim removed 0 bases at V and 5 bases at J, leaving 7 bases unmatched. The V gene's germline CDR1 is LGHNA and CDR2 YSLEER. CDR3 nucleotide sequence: TGCGCCAGCAGCCAAGATTCAACAGGGGGCACGGAGACCCAGTACTTC. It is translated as CASSQDSTGGTETQYF.

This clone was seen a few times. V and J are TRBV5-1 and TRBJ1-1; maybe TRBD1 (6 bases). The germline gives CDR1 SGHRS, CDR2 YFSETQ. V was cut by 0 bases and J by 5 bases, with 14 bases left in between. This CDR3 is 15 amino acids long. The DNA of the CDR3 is TGCGCCAGCAGCTTGGAAGGGGGTCAGAGAACTGAAGCTTTCTTT. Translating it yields CASSLEGGQRTEAFF.